Listed below are T cell receptor beta chains from one sample, sequenced in a study of cytomegalovirus exposure and HLA in healthy donors. Clones were sequenced by immunoSEQ multiplex PCR, and TCRdb holds only the in-frame ones, with some missing. The sample contains around 150,000 clones, roughly 70% of which appear only once. Material for sequencing was PBMCs. Source of these receptors: a woman in her twenties or thirties in good health and CMV-seronegative. Both conserved end residues are part of each CDR3.

CDR3aa: CASSRGHPGADTQYF
j_gene: TRBJ2-3
v_gene: TRBV19
len: 15

CDR3aa: CASSDQANYGYTF
j_gene: TRBJ1-2
v_gene: TRBV9
len: 13

CDR3aa: CASSRSGGAYNEQFF
j_gene: TRBJ2-1
v_gene: TRBV7-9
len: 15

CDR3aa: CATSGPFSSGANVLTF
j_gene: TRBJ2-6
v_gene: TRBV15
len: 16

CDR3aa: CASSQDLALYNEQFF
j_gene: TRBJ2-1
v_gene: TRBV4-3
len: 15

CDR3aa: CASGPASGGLLSYNEQFF
j_gene: TRBJ2-1
v_gene: TRBV12-5
len: 18

CDR3aa: CASSLKGGGTYEQYF
j_gene: TRBJ2-7
v_gene: TRBV5-6
len: 15

CDR3aa: CASSIWTGYSNQPQHF
j_gene: TRBJ1-5
v_gene: TRBV19
len: 16

CDR3aa: CASSSGQPLKGGQPQHF
j_gene: TRBJ1-5
v_gene: TRBV5-6
len: 17

CDR3aa: CASSAGQFTEAFF
j_gene: TRBJ1-1
v_gene: TRBV25-1
len: 13

CDR3aa: CSVVVGGSSYEQYF
j_gene: TRBJ2-7
v_gene: TRBV29-1
len: 14

CDR3aa: CASRPGQGMYEQYF
j_gene: .
v_gene: TRBV19
len: 14

CDR3aa: CASSGGLAGGQEIDTQYF
j_gene: TRBJ2-3
v_gene: TRBV9
len: 18

CDR3aa: CASQDSPSSPLHF
j_gene: TRBJ1-6
v_gene: TRBV28
len: 13

CDR3aa: CASRPGSPGSYNSPLHF
j_gene: TRBJ1-6
v_gene: TRBV19
len: 17

CDR3aa: CASSLGAGESEQYF
j_gene: TRBJ2-7
v_gene: TRBV7-7
len: 14

CDR3aa: CASSSKRDPTYEQYF
j_gene: TRBJ2-7
v_gene: TRBV7-8
len: 15

CDR3aa: CASSDPGTYNTGELFF
j_gene: TRBJ2-2
v_gene: TRBV7-2
len: 16

CDR3aa: CASSRQGASGELFF
j_gene: TRBJ2-2
v_gene: TRBV9
len: 14

CDR3aa: CASSPAGTGGGRLFF
j_gene: TRBJ1-4
v_gene: TRBV18
len: 15

CDR3aa: CASSFSDRGPKPYEQYF
j_gene: TRBJ2-7
v_gene: TRBV7-8
len: 17

CDR3aa: CASTGSGQGPEFFTYEQYF
j_gene: TRBJ2-7
v_gene: TRBV7-2
len: 19

CDR3aa: CASNRRGQPYEQYF
j_gene: TRBJ2-7
v_gene: TRBV2
len: 14

CDR3aa: CASNTGFGEQYF
j_gene: TRBJ2-7
v_gene: TRBV19
len: 12

CDR3aa: CASSKNRNNEQFF
j_gene: TRBJ2-1
v_gene: TRBV4-2
len: 13

CDR3aa: CASRTGLVEKLFF
j_gene: TRBJ1-4
v_gene: TRBV2
len: 13

CDR3aa: CASRRVDQAFF
j_gene: TRBJ1-1
v_gene: TRBV28
len: 11

CDR3aa: CAGSPRGFGANYGYTF
j_gene: TRBJ1-2
v_gene: TRBV19
len: 16

CDR3aa: CASSSQTGDGEKLFF
j_gene: TRBJ1-4
v_gene: TRBV6-5
len: 15

CDR3aa: CASTNPQGAGELFF
j_gene: TRBJ2-2
v_gene: TRBV7-9
len: 14

CDR3aa: CASSAGGGGQNEQFF
j_gene: TRBJ2-1
v_gene: TRBV7-3
len: 15

CDR3aa: CAWNGQNQRAIYF
j_gene: TRBJ1-3
v_gene: TRBV30
len: 13

CDR3aa: CASSQEASSYEQYF
j_gene: TRBJ2-7
v_gene: TRBV4-3
len: 14

CDR3aa: CASSPRSNSNQPQHF
j_gene: TRBJ1-5
v_gene: TRBV7-2
len: 15

CDR3aa: CASGLVIGTTNYEQYF
j_gene: TRBJ2-7
v_gene: TRBV12-5
len: 16

CDR3aa: CAISRTSYSEQYF
j_gene: TRBJ2-7
v_gene: TRBV10-3
len: 13

CDR3aa: CASSQTAAASVQYF
j_gene: TRBJ2-3
v_gene: TRBV4-3
len: 14

CDR3aa: CASRGAGAHNEQFF
j_gene: TRBJ2-1
v_gene: TRBV6-5
len: 14

CDR3aa: CASSFNRDTLSGTEAFF
j_gene: TRBJ1-1
v_gene: TRBV27
len: 17

CDR3aa: CASTVTGLADTQYF
j_gene: TRBJ2-3
v_gene: TRBV28
len: 14

CDR3aa: CASSSETGRNQPQHF
j_gene: TRBJ1-5
v_gene: TRBV7-2
len: 15

CDR3aa: CASREDRGEKLFF
j_gene: TRBJ1-4
v_gene: TRBV25-1
len: 13

CDR3aa: CASSPGGGGGVHEQYF
j_gene: TRBJ2-7
v_gene: TRBV6-6
len: 16

CDR3aa: CSVEAAGGIGHEQYF
j_gene: TRBJ2-7
v_gene: TRBV29-1
len: 15